This TCR beta chain was observed in a study of blood T cell repertoires in COVID-19. Across the whole study: Samples taken during acute and convalescent COVID-19 were collected in the United States, Italy and Spain. Sample material is recorded as cDNA or gDNA derived from T cells, B-cell-depleted T cells, or PBMCs.

Two consecutive negative NP/OP PCR tests, clearance, or resolved symptoms defined Cohort 3 recovery. The CDR3 extends over 14 amino acids. The junction had 3 bases not matched to a gene; V was cut back by 3 bases and J by 4 bases. Germline assignment: CDR1 MNHEY and CDR2 SVGAGI. As originally analysed: Quantification of nucleated cells was approximated via reference gene primer amplification. The data were produced by immunoSEQ multiplex PCR, yet TCRdb's version contains in-frame clones alone and is incomplete. V and J calls plus clone size are reproduced from that table; the DNA served to infer D and trimming. The sample records some 370,000 clones, 83% being singletons.

This TCR came from a woman aged 50 to 65 who had recovered from COVID-19. The V gene is TRBV6-5, the J gene TRBJ1-5, with 7 bases matching TRBD1. Sequencing was carried out using PBMCs or T cells enriched from blood (not recorded which). CDR3 nucleotides: TGTGCCAGCAGTTATAAGGGGGCTAATCAGCCCCAGCATTTT. Translating gives CASSYKGANQPQHF.